What follows are 16 T cell receptor beta chains derived from one specimen sequenced in a study of control samples from healthy donors and cancer patients. TCRdb keeps only in-frame clones here, not all; method: immunoSEQ multiplex PCR. This sample has about 150,000 clones, with approximately 96% found just once. Sequenced sample: blood. The receptors stem from a man between 40 and 49 years old in good health.

V is TRBV9 and J is TRBJ1-2, with D tentatively TRBD1 (6 bases). Germline loops: CDR1 SGDLS, CDR2 YYNGEE. V was trimmed by 2 bases and J by 0 bases, leaving 11 bases between them. This CDR3 contains 15 residues. In DNA form, the CDR3 reads TGTGCCAGCAGCGTTTCCGGGACACCTAACTATGGCTACACCTTC. Translation: CASSVSGTPNYGYTF.

This clone appeared once. The J gene is TRBJ1-2, the V gene TRBV19; 9 nucleotides line up with TRBD1. V lost 9 bases, J lost 3 bases, and 11 bases stayed unmatched. Germline V gene data show CDR1 as LNHDA and CDR2 as SQIVND (reference sequence). This CDR3 is 15 amino acids long. CDR3 in amino acids: CASNTGTGLDYGYTF. DNA of the CDR3: TGTGCCAGCAACACCGGGACAGGGCTCGACTATGGCTACACCTTC.

The chain joins TRBV3-1 (or the pseudogene TRBV3-2) to TRBJ1-2; TRBD1 is a possible D gene (6 bases). The V end was cut by 4 bases, the J end by 8 bases, with 14 bases between. The CDR3 totals 13 residues. Germline V gene sequence: CDR1 LGHDT, CDR2 YNNKEL (reference sequence). CDR3 nucleotides: TGTGCCAGCAGCCTCCGCGCAGGGGACGGCTACACCTTC. Amino acid sequence: CASSLRAGDGYTF.

V is TRBV4-1 and J is TRBJ2-2; the match to TRBD1 covers 8 bases. The germline V gene encodes CDR1 MGHRA and CDR2 YSYEKL. This CDR3 is 17 amino acids long. The junction had 11 bases not matched to a gene; V was cut back by 4 bases and J by 4 bases. CDR3 protein: CASSLRVTGGTTGELFF. In DNA form, the CDR3 reads TGCGCCAGCAGCCTACGGGTCACAGGGGGTACCACCGGGGAGCTGTTTTTT.

This clone was observed once. This chain connects TRBV7-2 to TRBJ2-5; D not resolved. The CDR3 has 14 residues. The germline V gene has CDR1 SGHTA and CDR2 FQGNSA. Trimming cost V 2 bases and J 1 base, with 8 bases left between them. CDR3 nucleotides: TGTGCCAGCAGCTTATCGCCTAGCCAAGAGACCCAGTACTTC. This gives the protein CASSLSPSQETQYF.

The chain links TRBV5-5 to TRBJ1-1, with 7 bases fitting TRBD1. V trimming: 4 bases; J trimming: 0 bases; junction bases outside the gene matches: 12. CDR1 SGHKS and CDR2 YYEKEE come from the germline V gene (reference sequence). CDR3 length: 17 residues. The CDR3 reads CASSRIYPGQLNTEAFF. The CDR3, as DNA: TGTGCCAGCAGCCGTATCTATCCGGGACAGCTGAACACTGAAGCTTTCTTT.

V and J are TRBV10-3 and TRBJ1-1; 7 bases align to TRBD1. CDR1 is ENHRY and CDR2 is SYGVKD in the germline V gene. Losses at the gene ends were 6 bases for V and 3 bases for J; bases not matched to a gene: 7. CDR3 length: 14 residues. CDR3 protein: CAISYDRDYTEAFF. The CDR3 DNA is TGTGCCATCAGCTACGACAGGGATTACACTGAAGCTTTCTTT.

V gene TRBV5-6 combines with J gene TRBJ1-3; TRBD1 matches at 7 bases. The ends lost 4 bases at V and 5 bases at J; junction bases unmatched: 12. The CDR3 contains 16 residues. CDR1 and CDR2 from the germline V gene are SGHDT and YYEEEE. CDR3 sequence: CASSLGQAELRNTIYF. CDR3 in DNA: TGTGCCAGCAGCCTCGGACAGGCGGAACTACGAAACACCATATATTTT.

The chain joins TRBV27 to TRBJ2-1, with TRBD1 as a possible D gene (6 bases). Germline values: CDR1 MNHEY, CDR2 SMNVEV (reference sequence). The CDR3 is 14 amino acids. Trimming cost V 2 bases and J 6 bases, with 11 bases left between them. CDR3 sequence: CASSLRDTVNEQFF. The CDR3 DNA reads TGTGCCAGCAGTTTACGGGACACCGTCAATGAGCAGTTCTTC.

The chain carries TRBV5-1 and TRBJ2-2, with a possible D match to TRBD2 (6 bases). In germline, CDR1 is SGHRS, CDR2 YFSETQ. The CDR3 spans 18 residues. V lost 4 bases to trimming and J lost 4 bases, with 23 bases between them. CDR3 DNA sequence: TGCGCCAGCAGCGGCATCGGGGCTCTGGCCGGGGGCACCGGGGAGCTGTTTTTT. This codes for CASSGIGALAGGTGELFF.

This clone turned up a few times. This rearrangement joins TRBV7-2 to TRBJ2-7, with a tentative D call TRBD1 (5 bases). In germline, CDR1 is SGHTA, CDR2 FQGNSA. CDR3 length equals 15 residues. V gave up 1 base and J gave up 7 bases, with 17 bases separating them. This CDR3 reads CASSLGAGKLEEQYF. DNA of the CDR3: TGTGCCAGCAGCTTAGGGGCAGGGAAGTTAGAGGAGCAGTACTTC.

The rearrangement links TRBV5-1 to TRBJ1-1; D is perhaps TRBD1 (5 bases). Looked up from germline, CDR1 is SGHRS and CDR2 is YFSETQ. V lost 6 bases and J lost 4, with 13 bases in between. The CDR3 is 13 amino acids. The CDR3 DNA is TGCGCCAGCAAAAACCGGGACTCCACTGAAGCTTTCTTT. This sequence encodes CASKNRDSTEAFF.

In DNA, the CDR3 is TGTGCCAGCACCTATGGACAGGGCCCCGGGGAGCTGTTTTTT. Translating gives CASTYGQGPGELFF. The chain carries TRBV5-4 and TRBJ2-2; 8 bases align to TRBD1. V lost 6 bases to trimming and J lost 6 bases; unmatched junction nucleotides: 7. The CDR3 loop spans 14 amino acids. Germline CDR1 and CDR2: SGHNT and YYREEE (reference sequence).

This sequence joins TRBV24-1 and TRBJ1-5; D perhaps matches TRBD1 (5 bases). V was clipped by 5 bases and J by 6 bases, with 13 bases between them. The CDR3 sequence is 14 residues long. Germline V gene data show CDR1 as KGHDR and CDR2 as SFDVKD. The CDR3 DNA sequence: TGTGCCACCAGTGGGGGGTTAGAGAGTCAGCCCCAGCATTTT. It specifies CATSGGLESQPQHF.

The chain links TRBV15 to TRBJ1-5, with TRBD1 matching over 9 bases. This CDR3 is built from 16 residues. CDR1 and CDR2 (germline): LNHNV, YYDKDF (reference sequence). V lost 3 bases, J lost 4 bases, and 7 bases stayed unmatched. CDR3 sequence (DNA): TGTGCCACCAGCAGTACAGGGGGCGCGGGGAATCAGCCCCAGCATTTT. Its translation: CATSSTGGAGNQPQHF.

V gene TRBV30 combines with J gene TRBJ2-3, with 9 bases matching TRBD1. Germline V gives CDR1 GTSNPN, CDR2 SVGIG (reference sequence). The CDR3 spans 16 residues. The junction had 15 bases not matched to a gene; V was cut back by 7 bases and J by 4 bases. DNA of the CDR3: TGTGCCTTCGATTTGACAGGGGGGGGTCCCCCAGATACGCAGTATTTT. The encoded protein is CAFDLTGGGPPDTQYF.